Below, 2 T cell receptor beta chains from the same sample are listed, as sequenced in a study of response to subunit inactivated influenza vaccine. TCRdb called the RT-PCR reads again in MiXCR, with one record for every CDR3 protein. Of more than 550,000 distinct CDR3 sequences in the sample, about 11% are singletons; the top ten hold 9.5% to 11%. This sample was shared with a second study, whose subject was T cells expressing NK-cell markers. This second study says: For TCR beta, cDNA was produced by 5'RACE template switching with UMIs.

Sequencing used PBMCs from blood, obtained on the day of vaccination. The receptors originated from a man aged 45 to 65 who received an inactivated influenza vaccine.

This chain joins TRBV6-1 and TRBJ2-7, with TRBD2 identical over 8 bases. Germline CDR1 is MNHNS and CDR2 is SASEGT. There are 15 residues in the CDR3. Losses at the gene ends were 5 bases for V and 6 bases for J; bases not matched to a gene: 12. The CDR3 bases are TGTGCCAGCAGTCTTAGCGGGGACATGCCTGTCGAGCAGTACTTC. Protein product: CASSLSGDMPVEQYF.

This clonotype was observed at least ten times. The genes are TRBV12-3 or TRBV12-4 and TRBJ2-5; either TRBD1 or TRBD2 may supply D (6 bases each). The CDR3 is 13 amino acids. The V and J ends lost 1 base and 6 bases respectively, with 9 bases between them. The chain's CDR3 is CASSLGGGKTQYF. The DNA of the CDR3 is TGTGCCAGCAGTTTAGGAGGGGGGAAGACCCAGTACTTC.